The clone carrying this T cell receptor (beta chain) was detected only once. The data belong to a study of T cell clones after liver transplantation. Clones were read by immunoSEQ multiplex PCR, and TCRdb kept only the in-frame ones, dropping some. This sample has over 70,000 clones, with roughly 80% found just once. CDR3 length equals 16 residues. V lost 4 bases, J lost 3 bases, and 6 bases stayed unmatched. The germline V gene encodes CDR1 SGHNT and CDR2 YENEEA. The specimen was CD4+ T cells from blood, collected 12 months after liver transplant. The receptor was isolated from a human patient who received a liver transplant. Some of the T cells might come from the graft donor. The chain links TRBV11-3 to TRBJ2-2; the match to TRBD1 covers 9 bases. CDR3 loop: CASSSGNRGHTGELFF. The CDR3, as DNA: TGTGCCAGCAGCTCAGGGAACAGGGGGCACACCGGGGAGCTGTTTTTT.